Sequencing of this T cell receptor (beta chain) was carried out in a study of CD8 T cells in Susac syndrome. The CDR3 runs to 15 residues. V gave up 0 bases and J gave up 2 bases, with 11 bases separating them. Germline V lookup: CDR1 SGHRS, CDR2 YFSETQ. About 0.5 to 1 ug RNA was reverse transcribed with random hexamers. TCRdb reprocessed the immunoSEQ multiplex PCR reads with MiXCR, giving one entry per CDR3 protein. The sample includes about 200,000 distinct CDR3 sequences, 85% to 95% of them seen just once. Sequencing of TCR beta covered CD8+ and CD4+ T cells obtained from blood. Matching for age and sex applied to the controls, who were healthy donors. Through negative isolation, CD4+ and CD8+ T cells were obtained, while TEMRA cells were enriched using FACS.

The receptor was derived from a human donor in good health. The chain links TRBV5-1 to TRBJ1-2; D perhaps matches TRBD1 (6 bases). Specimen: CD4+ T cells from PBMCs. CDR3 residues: CASSLAGVENYGYTF. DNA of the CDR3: TGCGCCAGCAGCTTGGCAGGGGTTGAAAACTATGGCTACACCTTC.